The clone carrying this T cell receptor (beta chain) appeared once. This specimen belongs to a study of blood T cell repertoires in COVID-19. Whole-study context: T cells, B-cell-depleted T cells, or PBMCs supplied cDNA or gDNA.

V shed 4 bases and J 7 bases; nucleotides not matched to a gene: 6. The CDR3 consists of 14 residues. Germline assignment: CDR1 KGHSH and CDR2 LQKENI. As handled by the study authors: From reference gene primer amplification, estimates of nucleated cell counts were derived. The table came from immunoSEQ multiplex PCR; TCRdb's copy has only in-frame clones and leaves some out. D and trimming come from the DNA, and the V and J calls and clone size come from that table. The sample consists of approximately 54,000 clones, roughly 79% of them appearing once. The chain has TRBV18 and TRBJ1-5, with 8 bases identical to TRBD1. This clonotype was obtained from a woman aged 60 to 75 with acute or convalescent COVID-19. The material sequenced was peripheral blood. The CDR3 protein is CASSQQGGGQPQHF. The CDR3 nucleotides are TGTGCCAGCTCACAACAGGGGGGGGGACAGCCCCAGCATTTT.